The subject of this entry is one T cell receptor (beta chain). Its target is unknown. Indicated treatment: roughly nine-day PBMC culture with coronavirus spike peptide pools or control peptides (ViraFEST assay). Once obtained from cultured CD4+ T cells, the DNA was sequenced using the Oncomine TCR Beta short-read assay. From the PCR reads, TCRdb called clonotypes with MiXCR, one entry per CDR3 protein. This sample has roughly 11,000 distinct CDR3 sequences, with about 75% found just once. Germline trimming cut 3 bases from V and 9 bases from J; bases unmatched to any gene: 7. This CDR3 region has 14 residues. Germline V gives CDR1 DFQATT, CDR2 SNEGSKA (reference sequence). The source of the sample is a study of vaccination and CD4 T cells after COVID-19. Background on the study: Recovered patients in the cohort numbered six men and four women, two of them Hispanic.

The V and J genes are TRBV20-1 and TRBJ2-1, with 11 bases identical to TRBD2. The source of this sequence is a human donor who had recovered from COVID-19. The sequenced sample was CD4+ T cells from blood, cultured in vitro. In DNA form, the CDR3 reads TGCAGTGCTAGTATGCTAGCGGGAGGTGGTGAGCAGTTCTTC. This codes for CSASMLAGGGEQFF.